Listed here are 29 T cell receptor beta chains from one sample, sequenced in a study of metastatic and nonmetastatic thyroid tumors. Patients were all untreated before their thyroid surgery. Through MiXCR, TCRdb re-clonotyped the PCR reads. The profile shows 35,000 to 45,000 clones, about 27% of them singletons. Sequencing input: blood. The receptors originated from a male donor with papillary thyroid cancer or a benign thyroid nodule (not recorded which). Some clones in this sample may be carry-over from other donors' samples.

Here the CDR3 DNA reads TGTGCCAGCAGCCTCAGGGCGCTTTCCAAAAACATTCAGTACTTC. Protein: CASSLRALSKNIQYF. The rearrangement links TRBV28 to TRBJ2-4; D possibly corresponds to TRBD1 (5 bases). The CDR3 runs 15 residues. With 6 bases removed from V and 2 bases from J, the gap between germline ends came to 14 bases. Germline V CDR1 and CDR2: MDHEN, SYDVKM. The complete variable domain, with remaining parts taken from reference TRBV28 and TRBJ2-4, reads DVKVTQSSRYLVKRTGEKVFLECVQDMDHENMFWYRQDPGLGLRLIYFSYDVKMKEKGDIPEGYSVSREKKERFSLILESASTNQTSMYLCASSLRALSKNIQYFGAGTRLSVL.

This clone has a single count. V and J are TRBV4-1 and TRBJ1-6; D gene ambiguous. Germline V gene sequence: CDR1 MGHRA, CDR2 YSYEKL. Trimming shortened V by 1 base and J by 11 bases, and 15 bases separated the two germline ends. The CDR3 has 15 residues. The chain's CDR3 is CASSQGGTARPPLHF. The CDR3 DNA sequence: TGCGCCAGCAGCCAAGGGGGAACAGCCAGGCCACCCCTCCACTTT.

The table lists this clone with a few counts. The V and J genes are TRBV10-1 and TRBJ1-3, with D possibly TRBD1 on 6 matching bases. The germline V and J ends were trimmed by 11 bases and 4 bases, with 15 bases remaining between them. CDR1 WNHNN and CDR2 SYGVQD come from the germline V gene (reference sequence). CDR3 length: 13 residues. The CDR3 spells CAFPRGYGNTIYF. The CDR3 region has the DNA TGCGCCTTTCCGAGGGGGTACGGAAACACCATATATTTT.

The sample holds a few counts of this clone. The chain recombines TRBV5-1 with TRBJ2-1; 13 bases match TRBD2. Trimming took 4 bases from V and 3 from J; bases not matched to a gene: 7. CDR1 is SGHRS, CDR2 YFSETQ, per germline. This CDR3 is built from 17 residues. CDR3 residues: CASSGGLAGPLYNEQFF. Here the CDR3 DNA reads TGCGCCAGCAGCGGGGGACTAGCGGGACCTCTCTACAATGAGCAGTTCTTC.

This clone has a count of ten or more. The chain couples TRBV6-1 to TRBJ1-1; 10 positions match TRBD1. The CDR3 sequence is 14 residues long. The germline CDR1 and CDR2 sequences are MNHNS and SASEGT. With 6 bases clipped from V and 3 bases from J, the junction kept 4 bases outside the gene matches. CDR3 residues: CASRTGQGDTEAFF. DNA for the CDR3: TGTGCCAGCAGGACCGGACAGGGGGACACTGAAGCTTTCTTT.

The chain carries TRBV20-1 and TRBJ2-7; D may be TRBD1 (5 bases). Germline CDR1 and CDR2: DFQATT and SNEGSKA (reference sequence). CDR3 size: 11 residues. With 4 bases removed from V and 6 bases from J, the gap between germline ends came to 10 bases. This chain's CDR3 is CSATSGFEQYF. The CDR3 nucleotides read TGCAGTGCTACATCAGGGTTCGAGCAGTACTTC.

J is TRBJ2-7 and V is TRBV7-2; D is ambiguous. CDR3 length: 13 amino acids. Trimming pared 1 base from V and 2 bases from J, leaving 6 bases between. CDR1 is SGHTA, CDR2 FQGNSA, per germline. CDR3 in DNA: TGTGCCAGCAGCTTAGAGGGAACCTACGAGCAGTACTTC. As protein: CASSLEGTYEQYF.

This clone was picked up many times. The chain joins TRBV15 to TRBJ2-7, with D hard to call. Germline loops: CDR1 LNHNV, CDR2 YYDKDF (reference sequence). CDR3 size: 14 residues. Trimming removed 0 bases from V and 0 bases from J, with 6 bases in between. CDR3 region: CATSRDLSSYEQYF. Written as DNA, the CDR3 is TGTGCCACCAGCAGAGATCTAAGCTCCTACGAGCAGTACTTC.

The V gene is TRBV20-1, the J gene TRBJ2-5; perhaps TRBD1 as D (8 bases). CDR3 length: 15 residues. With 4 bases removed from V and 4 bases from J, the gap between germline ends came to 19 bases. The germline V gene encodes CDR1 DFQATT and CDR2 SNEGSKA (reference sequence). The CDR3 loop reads CSANEWTGRGETQYF. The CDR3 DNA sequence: TGCAGTGCTAACGAGTGGACAGGGAGGGGAGAGACCCAGTACTTC.

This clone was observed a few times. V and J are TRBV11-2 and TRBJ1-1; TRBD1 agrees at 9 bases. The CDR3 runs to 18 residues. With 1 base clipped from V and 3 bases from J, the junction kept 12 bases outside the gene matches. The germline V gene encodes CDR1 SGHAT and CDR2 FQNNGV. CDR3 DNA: TGTGCCAGCAGCTTAGGAGTAGGAGGGGACAGGGTCGACACTGAAGCTTTCTTT. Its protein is CASSLGVGGDRVDTEAFF.

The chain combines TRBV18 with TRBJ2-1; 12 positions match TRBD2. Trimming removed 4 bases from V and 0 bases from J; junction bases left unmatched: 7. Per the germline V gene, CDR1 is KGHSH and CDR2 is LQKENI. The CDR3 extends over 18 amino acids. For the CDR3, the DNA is TGTGCCAGCTCACTCTTGACTAGCGGGGGCGGCTCCTACAATGAGCAGTTCTTC. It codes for CASSLLTSGGGSYNEQFF.

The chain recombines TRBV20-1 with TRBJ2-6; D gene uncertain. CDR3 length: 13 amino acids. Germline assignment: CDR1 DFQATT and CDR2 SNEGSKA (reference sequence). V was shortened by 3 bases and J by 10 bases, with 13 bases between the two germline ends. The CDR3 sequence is CSASPRPNNVLTF. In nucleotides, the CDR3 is TGCAGTGCTAGCCCAAGGCCTAATAACGTCCTGACTTTC.

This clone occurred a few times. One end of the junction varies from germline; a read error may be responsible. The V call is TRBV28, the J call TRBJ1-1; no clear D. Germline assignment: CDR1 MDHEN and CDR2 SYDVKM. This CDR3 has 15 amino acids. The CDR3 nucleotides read TGTGCCAGCAGTTTACTGGAAAAGACGAACACTGAAGATTTCTTT. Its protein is CASSLLEKTNTEDFF.

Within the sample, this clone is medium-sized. The CDR3 loop reads CASSLGTGTGEEKLFF. The CDR3 DNA sequence: TGCGCCAGCAGCTTGGGGACCGGGACAGGGGAAGAAAAACTGTTTTTT. The chain carries TRBV5-1 and TRBJ1-4; 10 nucleotides match TRBD1. The CDR3 is 16 residues long. V was clipped by 0 bases and J by 8 bases; unmatched bases: 7. Germline CDR1 is SGHRS and CDR2 is YFSETQ.

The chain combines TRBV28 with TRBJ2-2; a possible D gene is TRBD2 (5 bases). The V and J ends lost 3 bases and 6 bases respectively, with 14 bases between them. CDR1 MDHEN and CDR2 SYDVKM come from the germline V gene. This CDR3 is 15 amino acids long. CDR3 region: CASSFSRARAGELFF. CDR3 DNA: TGTGCCAGCAGTTTTAGTCGGGCGCGGGCCGGGGAGCTGTTTTTT.

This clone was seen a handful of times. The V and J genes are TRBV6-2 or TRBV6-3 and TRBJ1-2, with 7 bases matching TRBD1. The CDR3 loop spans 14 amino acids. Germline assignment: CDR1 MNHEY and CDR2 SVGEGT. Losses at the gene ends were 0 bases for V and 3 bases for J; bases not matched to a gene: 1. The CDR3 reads CASSYSGQDYGYTF. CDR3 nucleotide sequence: TGTGCCAGCAGTTACTCTGGACAGGACTATGGCTACACCTTC.

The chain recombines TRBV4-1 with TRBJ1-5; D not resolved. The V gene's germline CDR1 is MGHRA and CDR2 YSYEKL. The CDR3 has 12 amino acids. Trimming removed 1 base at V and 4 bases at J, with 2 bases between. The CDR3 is CASSQGNQPQHF. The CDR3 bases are TGCGCCAGCAGCCAAGGGAATCAGCCCCAGCATTTT.

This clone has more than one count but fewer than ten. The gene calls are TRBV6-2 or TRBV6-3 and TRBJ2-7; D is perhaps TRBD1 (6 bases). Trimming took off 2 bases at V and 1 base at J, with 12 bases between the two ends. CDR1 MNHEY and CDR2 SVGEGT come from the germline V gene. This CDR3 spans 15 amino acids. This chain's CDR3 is CASSYLRTVSYEQYF. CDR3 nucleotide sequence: TGTGCCAGCAGTTACCTCCGGACAGTATCCTACGAGCAGTACTTC.

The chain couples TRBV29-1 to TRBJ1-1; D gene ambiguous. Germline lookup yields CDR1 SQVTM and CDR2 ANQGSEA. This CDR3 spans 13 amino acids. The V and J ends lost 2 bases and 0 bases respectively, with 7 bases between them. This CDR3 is CSVESSLNTEAFF. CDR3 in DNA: TGCAGCGTTGAAAGCAGCTTGAACACTGAAGCTTTCTTT.

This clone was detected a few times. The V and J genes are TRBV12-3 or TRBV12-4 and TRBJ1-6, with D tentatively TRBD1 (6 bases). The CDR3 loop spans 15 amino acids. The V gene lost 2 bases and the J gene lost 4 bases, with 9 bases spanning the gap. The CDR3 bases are TGTGCCAGCAGTTTAAGGGGGTCGTATAATTCACCCCTCCACTTT. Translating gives CASSLRGSYNSPLHF.

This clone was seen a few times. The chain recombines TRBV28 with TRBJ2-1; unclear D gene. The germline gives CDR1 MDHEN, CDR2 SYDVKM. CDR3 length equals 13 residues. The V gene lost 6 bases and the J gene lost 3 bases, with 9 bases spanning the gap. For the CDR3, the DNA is TGTGCCAGCAGAGACACCTACTACAATGAGCAGTTCTTC. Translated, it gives CASRDTYYNEQFF.

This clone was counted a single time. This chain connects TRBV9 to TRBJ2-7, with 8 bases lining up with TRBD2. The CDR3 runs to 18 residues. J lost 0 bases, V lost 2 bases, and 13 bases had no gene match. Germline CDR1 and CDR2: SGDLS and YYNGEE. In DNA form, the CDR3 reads TGTGCCAGCAGCGTGGCCCCCTCCACTAGCGGTCTCTCCTACGAGCAGTACTTC. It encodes CASSVAPSTSGLSYEQYF.

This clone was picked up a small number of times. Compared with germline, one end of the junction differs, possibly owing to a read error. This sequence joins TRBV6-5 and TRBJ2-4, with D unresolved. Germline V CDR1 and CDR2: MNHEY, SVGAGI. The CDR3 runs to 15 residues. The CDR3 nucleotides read TGTGCCAGCAGTTACTCCTTCGCTAACAAAAACATTCAGCACTTC. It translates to CASSYSFANKNIQHF.

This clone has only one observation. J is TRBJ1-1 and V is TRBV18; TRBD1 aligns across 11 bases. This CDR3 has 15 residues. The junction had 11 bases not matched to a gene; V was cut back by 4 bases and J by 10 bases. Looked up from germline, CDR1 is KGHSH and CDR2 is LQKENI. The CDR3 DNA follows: TGTGCCAGCTCACTGACCGGGACAGGGGGTGTTGGAGCTTTCTTT. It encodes CASSLTGTGGVGAFF. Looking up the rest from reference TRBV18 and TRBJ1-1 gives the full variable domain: NAGVMQNPRHLVRRRGQEARLRCSPMKGHSHVYWYRQLPEEGLKFMVYLQKENIIDESGMPKERFSAEFPKEGPSILRIQQVVRGDSAAYFCASSLTGTGGVGAFFGQGTRLTVV.

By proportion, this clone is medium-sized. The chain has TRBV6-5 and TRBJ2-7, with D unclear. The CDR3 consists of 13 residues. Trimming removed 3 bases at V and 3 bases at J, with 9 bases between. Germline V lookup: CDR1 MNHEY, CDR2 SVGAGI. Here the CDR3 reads CASSYTRLYEQYF. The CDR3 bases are TGTGCCAGCAGTTATACAAGACTCTACGAGCAGTACTTC.

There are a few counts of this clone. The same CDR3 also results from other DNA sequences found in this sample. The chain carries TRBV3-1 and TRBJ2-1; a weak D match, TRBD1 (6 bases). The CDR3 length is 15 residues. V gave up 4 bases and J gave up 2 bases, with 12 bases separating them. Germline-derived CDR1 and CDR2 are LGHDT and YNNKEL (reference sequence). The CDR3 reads CASSPSRGAYNEQFF. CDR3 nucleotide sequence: TGTGCCAGCAGCCCCTCCAGGGGAGCCTACAATGAGCAGTTCTTC.

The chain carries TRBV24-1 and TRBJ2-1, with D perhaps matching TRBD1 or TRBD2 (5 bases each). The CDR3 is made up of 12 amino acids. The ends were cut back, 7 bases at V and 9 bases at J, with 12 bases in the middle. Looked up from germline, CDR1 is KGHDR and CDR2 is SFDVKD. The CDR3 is CATRGPGTEQFF. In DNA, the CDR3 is TGTGCCACCAGGGGCCCAGGGACTGAGCAGTTCTTC.

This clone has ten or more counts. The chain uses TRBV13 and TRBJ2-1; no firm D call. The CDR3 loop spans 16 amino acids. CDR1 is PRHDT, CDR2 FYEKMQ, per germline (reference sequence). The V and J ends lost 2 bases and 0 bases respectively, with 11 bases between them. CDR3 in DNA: TGTGCCAGCAGCTTAATCTCCGAGAGCTCCTACAATGAGCAGTTCTTC. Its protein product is CASSLISESSYNEQFF.

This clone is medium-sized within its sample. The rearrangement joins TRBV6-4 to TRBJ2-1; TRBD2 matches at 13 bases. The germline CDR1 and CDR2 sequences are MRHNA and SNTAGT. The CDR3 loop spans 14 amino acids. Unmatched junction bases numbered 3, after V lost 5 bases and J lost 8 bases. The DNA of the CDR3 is TGTGCCAGCAGTTTGGGACTAGCGGGACATGAGCAGTTCTTC. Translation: CASSLGLAGHEQFF.